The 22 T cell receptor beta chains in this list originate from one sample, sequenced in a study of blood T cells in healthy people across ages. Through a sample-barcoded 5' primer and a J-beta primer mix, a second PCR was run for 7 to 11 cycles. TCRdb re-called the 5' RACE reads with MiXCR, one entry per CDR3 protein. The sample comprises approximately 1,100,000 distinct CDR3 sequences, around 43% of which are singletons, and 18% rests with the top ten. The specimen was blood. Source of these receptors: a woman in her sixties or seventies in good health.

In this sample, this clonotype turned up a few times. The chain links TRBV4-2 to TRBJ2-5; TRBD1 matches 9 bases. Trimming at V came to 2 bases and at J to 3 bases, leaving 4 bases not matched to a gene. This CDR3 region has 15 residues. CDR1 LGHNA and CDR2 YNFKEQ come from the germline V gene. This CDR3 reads CASSQYRDREETQYF. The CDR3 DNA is TGTGCCAGCAGCCAATACCGGGACAGGGAAGAGACCCAGTACTTC.

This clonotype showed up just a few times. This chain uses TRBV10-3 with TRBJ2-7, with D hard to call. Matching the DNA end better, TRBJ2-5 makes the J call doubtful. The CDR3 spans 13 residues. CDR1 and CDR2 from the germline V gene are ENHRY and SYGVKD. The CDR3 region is CASNSGEGETQYF. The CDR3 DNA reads TGTGCCTCGAATTCCGGAGAAGGGGAGACCCAGTACTTC.

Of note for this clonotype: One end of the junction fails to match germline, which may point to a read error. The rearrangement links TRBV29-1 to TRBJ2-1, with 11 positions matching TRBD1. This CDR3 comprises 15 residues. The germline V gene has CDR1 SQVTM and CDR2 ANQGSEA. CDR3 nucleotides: TGCAGCGATAGGGACAGGGGGAGCTCCCACAATGAGCAGTTCTTC. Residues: CSDRDRGSSHNEQFF.

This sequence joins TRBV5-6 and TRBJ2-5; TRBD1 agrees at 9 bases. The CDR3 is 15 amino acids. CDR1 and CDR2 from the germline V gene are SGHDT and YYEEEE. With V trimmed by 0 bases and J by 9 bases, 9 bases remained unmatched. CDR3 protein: CASSLAGTDRGAQYF. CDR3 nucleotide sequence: TGTGCCAGCAGCTTGGCCGGGACCGACAGGGGGGCCCAGTACTTC.

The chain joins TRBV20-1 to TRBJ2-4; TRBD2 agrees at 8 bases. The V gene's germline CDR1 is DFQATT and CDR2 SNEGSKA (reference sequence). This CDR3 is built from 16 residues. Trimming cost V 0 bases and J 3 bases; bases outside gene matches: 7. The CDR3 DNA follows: TGCAGTGCTAGAGATGAGGCAGCGGGAGTCAAAAACATTCAGTACTTC. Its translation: CSARDEAAGVKNIQYF.

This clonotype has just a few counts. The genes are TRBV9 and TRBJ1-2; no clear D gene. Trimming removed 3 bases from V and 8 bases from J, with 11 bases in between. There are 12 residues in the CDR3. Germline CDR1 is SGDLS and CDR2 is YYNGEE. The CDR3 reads CASSGAPHGYTF. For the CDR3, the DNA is TGTGCCAGCAGCGGGGCCCCCCACGGCTACACCTTC.

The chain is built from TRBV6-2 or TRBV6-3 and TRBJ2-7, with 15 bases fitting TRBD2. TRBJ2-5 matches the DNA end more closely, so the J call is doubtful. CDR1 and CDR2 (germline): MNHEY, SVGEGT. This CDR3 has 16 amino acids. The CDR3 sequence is CASIGLAGGPLKTQYF. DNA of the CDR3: TGTGCCAGCATCGGACTAGCGGGAGGGCCCTTGAAGACCCAGTACTTC.

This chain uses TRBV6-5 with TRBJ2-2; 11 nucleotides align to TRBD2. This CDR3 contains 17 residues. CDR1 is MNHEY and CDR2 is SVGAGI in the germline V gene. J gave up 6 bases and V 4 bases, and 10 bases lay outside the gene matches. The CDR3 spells CASSSLRGSGGAGELFF. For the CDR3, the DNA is TGTGCCAGCAGTTCCCTGCGGGGTAGCGGGGGGGCCGGGGAGCTGTTTTTT.

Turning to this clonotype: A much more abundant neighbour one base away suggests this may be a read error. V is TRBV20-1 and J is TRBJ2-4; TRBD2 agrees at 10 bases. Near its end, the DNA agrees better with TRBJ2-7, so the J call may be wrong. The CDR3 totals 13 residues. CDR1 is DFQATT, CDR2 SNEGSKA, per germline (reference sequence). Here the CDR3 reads CSAIVAGGHEQYF. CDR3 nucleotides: TGCAGTGCGATTGTAGCGGGAGGTCACGAGCAGTACTTC.

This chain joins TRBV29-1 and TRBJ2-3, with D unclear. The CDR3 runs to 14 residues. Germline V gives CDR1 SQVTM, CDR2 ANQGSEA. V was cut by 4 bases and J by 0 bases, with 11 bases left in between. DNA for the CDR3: TGCAGCGTTGGGCCACACCGCAGCACAGATACGCAGTATTTT. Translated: CSVGPHRSTDTQYF.

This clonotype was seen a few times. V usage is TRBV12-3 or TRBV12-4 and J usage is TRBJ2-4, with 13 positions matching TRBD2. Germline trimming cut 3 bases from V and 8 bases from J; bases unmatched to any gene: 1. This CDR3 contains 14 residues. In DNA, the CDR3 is TGTGCCAGCAGTTTCGGGACTAGCGGGGACATTCAGTACTTC. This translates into CASSFGTSGDIQYF.

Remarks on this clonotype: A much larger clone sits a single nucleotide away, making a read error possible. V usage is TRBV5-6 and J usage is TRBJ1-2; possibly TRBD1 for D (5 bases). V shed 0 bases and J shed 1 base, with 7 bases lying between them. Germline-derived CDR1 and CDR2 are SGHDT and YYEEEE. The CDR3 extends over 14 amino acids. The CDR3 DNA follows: TGTGCCAGCAGCTTGGGACAGATTAACTATGGCTACACCTTC. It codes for CASSLGQINYGYTF. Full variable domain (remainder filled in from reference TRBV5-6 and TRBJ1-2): DAGVTQSPTHLIKTRGQQVTLRCSPKSGHDTVSWYQQALGQGPQFIFQYYEEEERQRGNFPDRFSGHQFPNYSSELNVNALLLGDSALYLCASSLGQINYGYTFGSGTRLTVV.

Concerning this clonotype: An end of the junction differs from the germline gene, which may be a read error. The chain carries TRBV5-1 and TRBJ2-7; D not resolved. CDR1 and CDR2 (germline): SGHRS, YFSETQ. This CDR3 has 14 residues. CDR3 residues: CASSLDGYSHEQYF. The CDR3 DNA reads TGCGCCAGCAGCTTGGACGGCTACTCCCACGAGCAGTACTTC. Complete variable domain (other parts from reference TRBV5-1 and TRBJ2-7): KAGVTQTPRYLIKTRGQQVTLSCSPISGHRSVSWYQQTPGQGLQFLFEYFSETQRNKGNFPGRFSGRQFSNSRSEMNVSTLELGDSALYLCASSLDGYSHEQYFGPGTRLTVT.

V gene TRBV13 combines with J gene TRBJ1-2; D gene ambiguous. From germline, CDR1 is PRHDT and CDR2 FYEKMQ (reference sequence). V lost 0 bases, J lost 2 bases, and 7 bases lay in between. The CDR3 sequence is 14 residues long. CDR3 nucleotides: TGTGCCAGCAGCTTAGGGGCAGAGAACTATGGCTACACCTTC. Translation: CASSLGAENYGYTF.

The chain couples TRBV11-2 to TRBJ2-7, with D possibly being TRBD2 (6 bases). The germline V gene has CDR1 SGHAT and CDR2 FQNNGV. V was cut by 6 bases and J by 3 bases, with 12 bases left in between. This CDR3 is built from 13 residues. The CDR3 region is CASRGLPGYEQYF. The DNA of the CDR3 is TGTGCCAGCAGGGGACTGCCGGGCTACGAGCAGTACTTC.

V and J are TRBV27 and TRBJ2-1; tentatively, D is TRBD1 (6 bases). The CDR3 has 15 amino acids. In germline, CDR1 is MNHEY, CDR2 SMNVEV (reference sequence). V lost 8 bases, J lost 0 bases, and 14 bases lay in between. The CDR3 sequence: CASGPGTNSYNEQFF. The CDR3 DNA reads TGTGCCAGCGGTCCAGGGACAAACTCCTACAATGAGCAGTTCTTC.

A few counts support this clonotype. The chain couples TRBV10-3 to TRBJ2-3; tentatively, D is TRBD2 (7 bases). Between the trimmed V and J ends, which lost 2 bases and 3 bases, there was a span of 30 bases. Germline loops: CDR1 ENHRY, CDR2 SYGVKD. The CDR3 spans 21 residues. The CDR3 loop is CAISEPFSGLQGRENTDTQYF. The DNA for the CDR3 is TGTGCCATCAGTGAGCCCTTTTCTGGTCTTCAGGGGCGGGAGAATACAGATACGCAGTATTTT.

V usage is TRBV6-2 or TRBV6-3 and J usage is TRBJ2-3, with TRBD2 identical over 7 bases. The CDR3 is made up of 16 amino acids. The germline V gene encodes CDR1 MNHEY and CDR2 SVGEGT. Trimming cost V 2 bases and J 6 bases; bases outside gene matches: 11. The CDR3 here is CASSYPRDYPHDTQYF. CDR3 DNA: TGTGCCAGCAGTTACCCCCGGGACTACCCCCACGATACGCAGTATTTT.

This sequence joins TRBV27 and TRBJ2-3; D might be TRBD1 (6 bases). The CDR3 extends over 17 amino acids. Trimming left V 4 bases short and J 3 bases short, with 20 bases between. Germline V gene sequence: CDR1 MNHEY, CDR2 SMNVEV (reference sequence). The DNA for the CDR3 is TGTGCCAGCAGTTATTCGGGGACAACTTTGGGGACAGATACGCAGTATTTT. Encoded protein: CASSYSGTTLGTDTQYF.

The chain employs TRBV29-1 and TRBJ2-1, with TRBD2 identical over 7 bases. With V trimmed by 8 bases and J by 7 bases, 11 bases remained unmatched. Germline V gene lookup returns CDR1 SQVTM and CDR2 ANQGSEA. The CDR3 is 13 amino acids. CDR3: CSPVAGVGNEQFF. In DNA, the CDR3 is TGCAGCCCCGTCGCGGGAGTGGGGAATGAGCAGTTCTTC.

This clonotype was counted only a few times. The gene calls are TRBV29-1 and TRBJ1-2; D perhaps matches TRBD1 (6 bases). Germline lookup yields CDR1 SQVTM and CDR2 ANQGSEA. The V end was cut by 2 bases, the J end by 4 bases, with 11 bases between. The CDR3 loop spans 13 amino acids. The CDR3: CSVEIGGAYGYTF. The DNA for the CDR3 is TGCAGCGTTGAAATCGGGGGGGCCTATGGCTACACCTTC.

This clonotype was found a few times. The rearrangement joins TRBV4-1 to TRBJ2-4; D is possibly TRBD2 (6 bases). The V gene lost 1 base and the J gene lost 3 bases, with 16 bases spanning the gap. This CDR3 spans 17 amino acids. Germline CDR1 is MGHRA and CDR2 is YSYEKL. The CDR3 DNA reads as TGCGCCAGCAGCCAAGGGGGTGGGAGGCTAGACAAAAACATTCAGTACTTC. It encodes CASSQGGGRLDKNIQYF.